The source of this T cell receptor (beta chain) is a study of blood T cell repertoires in COVID-19 (dated by TCRdb to 2018 to 2020). Looking at the study overall: Collaborator samples came from the United States, Italy and Spain and covered acute and convalescent phases of COVID-19. Where available, HLA class I and class II types were obtained from metadata supplied by the sample provider rather than from assay-based typing. The sample metadata nearly always contained a de-identified subject ID, COVID-19 status, age in years and sex. Deeply sampled blood TCRbeta repertoires from subjects exposed to, actively infected with, or recovered from COVID-19 were included in the dataset. The repertoires were made available in a free public database intended to serve as a resource for research on the immune response to SARS-CoV-2. The prospective study material was composed of cDNA or gDNA derived from T cells, B-cell-depleted T cells, or PBMCs. Samples were obtained from the ongoing ImmuneRACE study (first 160 participants) and from some 1,200 subjects provided by 6 global collaborators.

Here is what the overall study found, with its caveats: The quantity of clinical and demographic metadata differed by source and by participant and was supplied without curation.

Collaborating institutions collected whole blood in K2EDTA tubes following their own protocols. Collaborator samples were shipped for TCRbeta analysis as frozen whole blood, isolated PBMCs, or DNA extracted from either sample type. TCRbeta CDR3 regions were amplified from genomic DNA using the immunoSEQ Assay, a bias-controlled multiplex PCR. In the original analysis: The number of nucleated cells in each sample was estimated from the amplification of reference gene primers within the assay. Sequence reads were collapsed and filtered to measure the absolute abundance of every unique TCRbeta CDR3 rearrangement. For each sample, productive Simpson clonality was calculated as the square root of Simpson's diversity index over productive rearrangements. TCRdb's version of the immuneACCESS table is confined to in-frame rearrangements and falls short of the full clone set. An unresolved V gene accounts for under half of the shortfall where checked; the remainder is of unknown origin. The D gene and trimming were derived from the DNA, and the V and J assignments and clone size from that table. The sample table lists roughly 100,000 clones, roughly 87% of them with a count of one. The ten largest make up about 20% of the sample.

With regard to this clone: Its antigen is currently not known. No much larger clone exists at a distance of one base, and base qualities are not known.

This TCR came from a man older than 75 with acute or convalescent COVID-19. Sequenced material: peripheral blood.

The CDR3 amino acid sequence is: CASSDRGVTEAFF. Read as DNA, the sequence is TGTGCCAGCAGCGACAGGGGAGTCACTGAAGCTTTCTTT. The chain was built from TRBV6-6 and TRBJ1-1, with 8 bases aligning to TRBD1. Trimming takes 6 bases off V and 4 bases off J; junction bases not matched to a gene: 4. The CDR3, from cysteine to phenylalanine, totals 13 residues. Just CDR3 DNA is preserved here, 39 bases in frame from base 1. Looking up the germline V gene (reference sequence) yields CDR1 MNHNY and CDR2 SVGAGI.